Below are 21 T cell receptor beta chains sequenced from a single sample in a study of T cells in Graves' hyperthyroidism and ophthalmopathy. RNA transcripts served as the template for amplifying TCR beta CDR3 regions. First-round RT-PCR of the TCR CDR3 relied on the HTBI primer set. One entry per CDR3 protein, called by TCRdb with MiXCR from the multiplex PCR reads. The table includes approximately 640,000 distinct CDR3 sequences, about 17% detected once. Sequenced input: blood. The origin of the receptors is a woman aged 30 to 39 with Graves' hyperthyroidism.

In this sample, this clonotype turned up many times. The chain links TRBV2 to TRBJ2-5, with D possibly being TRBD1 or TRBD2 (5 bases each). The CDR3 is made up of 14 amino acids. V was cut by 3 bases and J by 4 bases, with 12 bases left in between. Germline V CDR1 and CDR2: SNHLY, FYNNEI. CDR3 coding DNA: TGTGCCAGCAGTGAGGGGACGTCGGGAGAGACCCAGTACTTC. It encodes CASSEGTSGETQYF. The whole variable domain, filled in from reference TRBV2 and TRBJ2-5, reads EPEVTQTPSHQVTQMGQEVILRCVPISNHLYFYWYRQILGQKVEFLVSFYNNEISEKSEIFDDQFSVERPDGSNFTLKIRSTKLEDSAMYFCASSEGTSGETQYFGPGTRLLVL.

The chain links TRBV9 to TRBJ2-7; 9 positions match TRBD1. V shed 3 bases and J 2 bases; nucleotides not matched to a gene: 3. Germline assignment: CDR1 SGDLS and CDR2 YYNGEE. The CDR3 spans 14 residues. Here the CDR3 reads CASSAGQGTYEQYF. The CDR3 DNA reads TGTGCCAGCAGCGCCGGACAGGGGACCTACGAGCAGTACTTC.

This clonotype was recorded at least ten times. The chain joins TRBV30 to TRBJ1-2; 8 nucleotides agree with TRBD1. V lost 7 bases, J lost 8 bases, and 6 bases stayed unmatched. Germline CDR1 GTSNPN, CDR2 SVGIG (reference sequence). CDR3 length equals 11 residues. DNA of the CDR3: TGTGCCTTGGACAGGGAAGGGGGCTACACCTTC. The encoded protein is CALDREGGYTF.

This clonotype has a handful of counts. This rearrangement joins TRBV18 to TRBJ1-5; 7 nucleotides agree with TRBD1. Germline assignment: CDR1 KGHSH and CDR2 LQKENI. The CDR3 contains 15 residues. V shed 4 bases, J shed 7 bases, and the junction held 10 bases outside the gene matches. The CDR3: CASSREQGTRQPQHF. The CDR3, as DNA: TGTGCCAGCTCACGGGAACAGGGGACGAGGCAGCCCCAGCATTTT.

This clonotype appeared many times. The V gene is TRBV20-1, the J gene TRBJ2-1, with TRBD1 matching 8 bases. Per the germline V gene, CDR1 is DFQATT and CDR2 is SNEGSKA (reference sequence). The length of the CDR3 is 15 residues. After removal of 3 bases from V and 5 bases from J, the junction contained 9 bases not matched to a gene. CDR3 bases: TGCAGTGCTAGCAACAATCCAGGGGGCAACAATGAGCAGTTCTTC. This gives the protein CSASNNPGGNNEQFF.

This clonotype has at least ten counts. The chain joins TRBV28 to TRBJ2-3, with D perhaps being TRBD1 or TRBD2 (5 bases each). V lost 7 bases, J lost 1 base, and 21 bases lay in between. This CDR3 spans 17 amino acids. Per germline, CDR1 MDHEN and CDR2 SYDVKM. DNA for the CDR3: TGTGCCAGCACGTCGATATGGGGGATAGAGGGCACAGATACGCAGTATTTT. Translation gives CASTSIWGIEGTDTQYF.

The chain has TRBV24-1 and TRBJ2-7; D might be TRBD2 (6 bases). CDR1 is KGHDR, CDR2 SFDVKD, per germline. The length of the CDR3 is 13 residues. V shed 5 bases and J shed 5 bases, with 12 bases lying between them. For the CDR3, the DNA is TGTGCCACCAGTGCACCGGGGGAAGACGAGCAGTACTTC. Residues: CATSAPGEDEQYF.

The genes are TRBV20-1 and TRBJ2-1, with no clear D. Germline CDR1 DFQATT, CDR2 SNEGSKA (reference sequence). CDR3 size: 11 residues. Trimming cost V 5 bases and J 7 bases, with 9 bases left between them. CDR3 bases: TGCAGTGCTTTAAGCTGGAATGAGCAGTTCTTC. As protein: CSALSWNEQFF.

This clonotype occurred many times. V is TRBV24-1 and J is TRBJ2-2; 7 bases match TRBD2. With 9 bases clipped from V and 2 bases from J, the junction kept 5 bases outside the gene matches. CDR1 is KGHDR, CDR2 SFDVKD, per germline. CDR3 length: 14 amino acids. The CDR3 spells CATSERGNTGELFF. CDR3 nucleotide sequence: TGTGCCACCTCGGAGCGGGGAAACACCGGGGAGCTGTTTTTT.

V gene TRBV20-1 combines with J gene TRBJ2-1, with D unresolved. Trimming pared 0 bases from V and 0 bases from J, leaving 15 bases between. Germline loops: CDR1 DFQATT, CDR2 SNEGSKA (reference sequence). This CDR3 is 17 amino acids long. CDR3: CSARDIGGFSSYNEQFF. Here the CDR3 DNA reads TGCAGTGCTAGAGATATTGGCGGATTCAGCTCCTACAATGAGCAGTTCTTC.

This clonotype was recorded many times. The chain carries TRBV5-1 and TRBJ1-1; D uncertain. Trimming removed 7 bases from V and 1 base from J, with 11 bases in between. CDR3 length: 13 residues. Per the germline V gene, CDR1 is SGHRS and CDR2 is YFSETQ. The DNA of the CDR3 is TGCGCCAGCGGTAGGGCCGCGAACACTGAAGCTTTCTTT. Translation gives CASGRAANTEAFF.

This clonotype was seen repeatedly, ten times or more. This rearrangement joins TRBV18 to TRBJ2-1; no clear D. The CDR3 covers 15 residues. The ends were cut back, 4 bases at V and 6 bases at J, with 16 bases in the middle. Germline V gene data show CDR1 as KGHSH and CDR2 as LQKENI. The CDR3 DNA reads TGTGCCAGCTCACTGCACCCGCCAGGTGGCAATGAGCAGTTCTTC. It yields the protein CASSLHPPGGNEQFF.

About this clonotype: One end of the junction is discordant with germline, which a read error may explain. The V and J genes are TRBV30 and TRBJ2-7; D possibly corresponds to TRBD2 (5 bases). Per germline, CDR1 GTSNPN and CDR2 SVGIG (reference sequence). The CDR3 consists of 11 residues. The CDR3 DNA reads TGTGTCTGGAGTGGGAGTTACGAGCAGTACTTC. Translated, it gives CVWSGSYEQYF.

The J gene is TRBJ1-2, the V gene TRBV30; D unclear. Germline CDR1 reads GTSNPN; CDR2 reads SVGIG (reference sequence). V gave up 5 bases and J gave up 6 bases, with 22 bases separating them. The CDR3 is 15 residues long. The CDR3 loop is CAWVSLRKHLHGYTF. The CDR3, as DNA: TGTGCCTGGGTGTCGTTGAGAAAGCACCTGCATGGCTACACCTTC.

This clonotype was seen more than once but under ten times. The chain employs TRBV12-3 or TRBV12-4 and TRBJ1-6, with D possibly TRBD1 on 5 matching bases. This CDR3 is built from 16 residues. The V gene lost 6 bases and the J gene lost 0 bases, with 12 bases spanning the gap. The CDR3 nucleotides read TGTGCCAGCAGCCCGGGGGGGAGCTCCTATAATTCACCCCTCCACTTT. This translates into CASSPGGSSYNSPLHF.

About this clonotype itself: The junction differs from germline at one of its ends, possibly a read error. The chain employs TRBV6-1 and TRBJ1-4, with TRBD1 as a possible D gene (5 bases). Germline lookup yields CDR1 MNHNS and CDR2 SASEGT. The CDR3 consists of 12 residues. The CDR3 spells CASTGGGEKLLF. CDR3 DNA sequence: TGTGCCAGCACGGGGGGAGGGGAAAAACTGCTTTTT.

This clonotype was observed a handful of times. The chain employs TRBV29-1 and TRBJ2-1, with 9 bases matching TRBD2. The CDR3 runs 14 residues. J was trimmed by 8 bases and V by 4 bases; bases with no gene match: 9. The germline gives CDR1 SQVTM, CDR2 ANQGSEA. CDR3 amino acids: CSVVGLAGWDEQFF. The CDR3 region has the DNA TGCAGCGTTGTCGGGCTAGCGGGATGGGATGAGCAGTTCTTC.

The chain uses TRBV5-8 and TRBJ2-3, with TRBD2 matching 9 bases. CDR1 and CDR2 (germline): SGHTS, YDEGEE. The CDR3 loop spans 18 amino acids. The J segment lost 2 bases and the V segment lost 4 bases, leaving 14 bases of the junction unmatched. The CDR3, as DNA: TGTGCCAGCAGCGGCCAAACGCCCGGACTAGCGAACACAGATACGCAGTATTTT. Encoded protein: CASSGQTPGLANTDTQYF.

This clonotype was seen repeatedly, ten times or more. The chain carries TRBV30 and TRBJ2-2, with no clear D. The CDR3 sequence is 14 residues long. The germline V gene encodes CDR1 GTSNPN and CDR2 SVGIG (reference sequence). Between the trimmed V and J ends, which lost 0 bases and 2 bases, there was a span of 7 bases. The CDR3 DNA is TGTGCCTGGAGTGTAGTCTATAACACCGGGGAGCTGTTTTTT. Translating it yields CAWSVVYNTGELFF.

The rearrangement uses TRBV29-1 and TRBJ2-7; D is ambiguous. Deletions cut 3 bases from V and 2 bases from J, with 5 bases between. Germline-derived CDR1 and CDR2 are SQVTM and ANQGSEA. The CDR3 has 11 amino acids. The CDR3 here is CSVEEAYEQYF. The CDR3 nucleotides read TGCAGCGTTGAGGAAGCCTACGAGCAGTACTTC.

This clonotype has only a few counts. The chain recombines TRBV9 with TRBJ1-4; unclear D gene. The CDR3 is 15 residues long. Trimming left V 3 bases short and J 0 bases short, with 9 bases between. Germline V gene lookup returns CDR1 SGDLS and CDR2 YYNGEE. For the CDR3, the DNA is TGTGCCAGCAGCGCGGACGGTACAACTAATGAAAAACTGTTTTTT. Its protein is CASSADGTTNEKLFF.